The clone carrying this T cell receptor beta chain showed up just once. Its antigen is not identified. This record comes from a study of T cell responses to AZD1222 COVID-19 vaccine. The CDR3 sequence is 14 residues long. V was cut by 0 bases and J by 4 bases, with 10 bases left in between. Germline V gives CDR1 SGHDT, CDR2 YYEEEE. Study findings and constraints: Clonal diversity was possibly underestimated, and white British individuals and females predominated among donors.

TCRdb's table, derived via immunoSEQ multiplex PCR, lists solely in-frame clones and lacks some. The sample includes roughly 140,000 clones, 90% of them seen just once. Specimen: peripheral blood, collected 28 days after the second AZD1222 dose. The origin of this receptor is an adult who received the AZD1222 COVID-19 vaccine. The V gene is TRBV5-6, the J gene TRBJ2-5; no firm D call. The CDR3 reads CASSLANKRETQYF. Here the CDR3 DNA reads TGTGCCAGCAGCTTGGCCAACAAGAGAGAGACCCAGTACTTC. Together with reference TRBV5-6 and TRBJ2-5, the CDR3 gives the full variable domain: DAGVTQSPTHLIKTRGQQVTLRCSPKSGHDTVSWYQQALGQGPQFIFQYYEEEERQRGNFPDRFSGHQFPNYSSELNVNALLLGDSALYLCASSLANKRETQYFGPGTRLLVL.